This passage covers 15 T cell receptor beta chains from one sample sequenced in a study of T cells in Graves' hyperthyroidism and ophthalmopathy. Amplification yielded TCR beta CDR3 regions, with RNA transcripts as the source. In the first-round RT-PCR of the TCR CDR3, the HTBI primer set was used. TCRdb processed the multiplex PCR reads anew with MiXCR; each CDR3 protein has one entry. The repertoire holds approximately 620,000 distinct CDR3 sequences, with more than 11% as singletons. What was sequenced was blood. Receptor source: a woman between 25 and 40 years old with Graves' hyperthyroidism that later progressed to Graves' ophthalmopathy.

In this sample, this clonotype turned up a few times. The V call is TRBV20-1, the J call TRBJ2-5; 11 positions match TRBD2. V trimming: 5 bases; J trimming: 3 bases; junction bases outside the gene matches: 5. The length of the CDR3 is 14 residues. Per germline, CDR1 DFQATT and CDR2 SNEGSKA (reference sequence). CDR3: CSARLAGLKETQYF. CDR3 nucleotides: TGCAGTGCTCGACTAGCGGGATTGAAAGAGACCCAGTACTTC.

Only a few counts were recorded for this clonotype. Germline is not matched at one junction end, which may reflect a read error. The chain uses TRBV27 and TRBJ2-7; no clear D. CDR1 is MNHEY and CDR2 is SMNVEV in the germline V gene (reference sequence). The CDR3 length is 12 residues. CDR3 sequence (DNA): TGTGCCAGCAGTTTATCCCTATACGAGCAGCACTTC. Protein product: CASSLSLYEQHF.

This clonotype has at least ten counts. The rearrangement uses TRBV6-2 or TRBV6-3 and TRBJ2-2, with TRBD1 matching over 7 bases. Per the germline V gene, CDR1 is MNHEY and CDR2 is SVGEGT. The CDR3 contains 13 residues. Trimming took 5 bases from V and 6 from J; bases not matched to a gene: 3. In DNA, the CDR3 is TGTGCCAGCAGTACAGGGGAATCCGGGGAGCTGTTTTTT. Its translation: CASSTGESGELFF.

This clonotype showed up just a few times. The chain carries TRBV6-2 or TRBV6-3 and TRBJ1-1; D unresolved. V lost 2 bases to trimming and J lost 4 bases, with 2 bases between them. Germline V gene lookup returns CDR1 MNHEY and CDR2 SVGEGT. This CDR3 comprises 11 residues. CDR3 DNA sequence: TGTGCCAGCAGTTACCCCACTGAAGCTTTCTTT. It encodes CASSYPTEAFF.

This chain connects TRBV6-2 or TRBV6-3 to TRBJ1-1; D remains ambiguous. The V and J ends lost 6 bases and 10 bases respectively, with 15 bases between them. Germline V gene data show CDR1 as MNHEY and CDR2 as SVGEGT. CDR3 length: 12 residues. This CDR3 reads CASRRTGEAAFF. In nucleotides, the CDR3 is TGTGCCAGCAGACGGACCGGCGAGGCAGCTTTCTTT.

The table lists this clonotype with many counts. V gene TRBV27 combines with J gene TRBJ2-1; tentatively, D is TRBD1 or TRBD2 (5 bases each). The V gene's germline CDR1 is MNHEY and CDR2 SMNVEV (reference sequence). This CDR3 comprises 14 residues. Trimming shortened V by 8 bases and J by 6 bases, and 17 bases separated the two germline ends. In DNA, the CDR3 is TGTGCCAGCGAATCGGGACCAACCGCCAATGAGCAGTTCTTC. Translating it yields CASESGPTANEQFF.

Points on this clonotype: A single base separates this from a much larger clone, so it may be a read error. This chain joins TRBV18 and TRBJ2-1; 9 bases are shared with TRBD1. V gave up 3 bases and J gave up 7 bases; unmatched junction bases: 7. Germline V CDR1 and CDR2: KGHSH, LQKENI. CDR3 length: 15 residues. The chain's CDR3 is CASSPTDRGLNEQFF. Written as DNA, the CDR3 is TGTGCCAGCTCACCCACGGACAGGGGATTGAATGAGCAGTTCTTC. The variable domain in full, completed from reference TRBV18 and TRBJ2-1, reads NAGVMQNPRHLVRRRGQEARLRCSPMKGHSHVYWYRQLPEEGLKFMVYLQKENIIDESGMPKERFSAEFPKEGPSILRIQQVVRGDSAAYFCASSPTDRGLNEQFFGPGTRLTVL.

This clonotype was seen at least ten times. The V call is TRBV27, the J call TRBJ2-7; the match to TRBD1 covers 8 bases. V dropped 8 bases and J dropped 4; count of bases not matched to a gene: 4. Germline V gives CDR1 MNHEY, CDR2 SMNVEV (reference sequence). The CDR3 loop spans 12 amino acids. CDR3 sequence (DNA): TGTGCCAGCGGTAGACAGGGGTACGAGCAGTACTTC. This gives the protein CASGRQGYEQYF.

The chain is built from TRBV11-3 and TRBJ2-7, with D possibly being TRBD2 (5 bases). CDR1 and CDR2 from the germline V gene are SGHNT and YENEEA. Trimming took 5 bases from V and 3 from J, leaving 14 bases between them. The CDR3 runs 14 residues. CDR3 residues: CASSPTFEGYEQYF. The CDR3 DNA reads TGTGCCAGCAGCCCGACGTTTGAGGGCTACGAGCAGTACTTC.

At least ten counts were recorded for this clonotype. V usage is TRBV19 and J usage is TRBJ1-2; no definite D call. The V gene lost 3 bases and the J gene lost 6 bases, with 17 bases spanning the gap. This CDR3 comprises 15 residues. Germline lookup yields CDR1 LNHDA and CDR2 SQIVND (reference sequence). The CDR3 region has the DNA TGTGCCAGTAGTATTCTCCTGGGAGGGATGGATGGCTACACCTTC. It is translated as CASSILLGGMDGYTF.

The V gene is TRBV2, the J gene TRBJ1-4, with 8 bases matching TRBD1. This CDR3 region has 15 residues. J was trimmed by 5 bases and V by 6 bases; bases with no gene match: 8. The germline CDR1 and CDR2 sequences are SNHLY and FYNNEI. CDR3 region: CASSHLQGVNEKLFF. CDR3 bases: TGTGCCAGCAGCCACTTACAGGGGGTGAATGAAAAACTGTTTTTT.

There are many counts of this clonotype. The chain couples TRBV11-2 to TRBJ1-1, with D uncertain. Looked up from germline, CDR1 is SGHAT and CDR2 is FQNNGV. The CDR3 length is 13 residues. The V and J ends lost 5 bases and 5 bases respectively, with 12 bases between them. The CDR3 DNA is TGTGCCAGCAGCCCTCCGGACTGGACTGAAGCTTTCTTT. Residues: CASSPPDWTEAFF. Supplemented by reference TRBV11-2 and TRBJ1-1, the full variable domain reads EAGVAQSPRYKIIEKRQSVAFWCNPISGHATLYWYQQILGQGPKLLIQFQNNGVVDDSQLPKDRFSAERLKGVDSTLKIQPAKLEDSAVYLCASSPPDWTEAFFGQGTRLTVV.

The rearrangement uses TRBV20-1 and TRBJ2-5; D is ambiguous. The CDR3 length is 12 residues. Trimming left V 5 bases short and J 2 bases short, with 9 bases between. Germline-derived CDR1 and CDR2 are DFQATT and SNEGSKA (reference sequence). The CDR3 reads CSARWEQETQYF. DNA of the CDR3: TGCAGTGCTCGCTGGGAACAAGAGACCCAGTACTTC.

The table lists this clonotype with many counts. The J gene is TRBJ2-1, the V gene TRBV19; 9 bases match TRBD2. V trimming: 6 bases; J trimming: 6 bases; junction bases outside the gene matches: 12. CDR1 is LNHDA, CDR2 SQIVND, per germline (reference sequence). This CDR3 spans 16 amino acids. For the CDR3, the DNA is TGTGCCAGTAGCCTAGCGGGATCGTCGCGGATCAATGAGCAGTTCTTC. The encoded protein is CASSLAGSSRINEQFF.

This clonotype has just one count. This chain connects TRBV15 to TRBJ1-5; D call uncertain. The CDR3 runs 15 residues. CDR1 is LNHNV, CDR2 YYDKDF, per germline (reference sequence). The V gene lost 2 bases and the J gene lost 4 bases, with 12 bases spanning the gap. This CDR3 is CATSRSTAANQPQHF. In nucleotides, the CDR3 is TGTGCCACCAGCAGATCTACAGCGGCTAATCAGCCCCAGCATTTT.